These T cell receptor beta chains were read from a single sample in a study of blood T cell repertoires in COVID-19. Here immunoSEQ multiplex PCR was the method, and the copy in TCRdb shows in-frame clones only, minus some. The sample has about 200,000 clones, 84% seen once. Material: peripheral blood. These receptors were taken from a human donor in a cohort sampled during active COVID-19. The CDR3 runs from the conserved cysteine through the conserved F or W. The D gene is left open where the match is weak. Part of the rows lack a size; the others show once, few, many or a class for expanded clones.

NA	TRBV7-2	TRBJ2-7	TRBD1	TGTGCCAGCAGCTTAGTACAGGGGAAGGGCGAGCAGTACTTC	CASSLVQGKGEQYF
NA	TRBV7-9	TRBJ2-7	TRBD1	TGTGCCAGCAGCTTAGCAACGGACAGGTGGAGCTACGAGCAGTACTTC	CASSLATDRWSYEQYF
NA	TRBV2	TRBJ2-7	NA	TGTGCCAGCAGTGGGACTAACTCCTACGAGCAGTACTTC	CASSGTNSYEQYF
NA	TRBV28	TRBJ1-4	TRBD1	TGTGCCAGCAGGCCCTCAGGGGGCTTTGGTAATGAAAAACTGTTTTTT	CASRPSGGFGNEKLFF
NA	TRBV6-1	TRBJ1-1	NA	TGTGCCAGCAGCGAACCGGGACACCACATGAACACTGAAGCTTTCTTT	CASSEPGHHMNTEAFF
NA	TRBV15	TRBJ2-5	TRBD2	TGTGCCACCAGCAGAGATCCCAGCGGGATTGAGACCCAGTACTTC	CATSRDPSGIETQYF
NA	TRBV13	TRBJ1-1	NA	TGTGCCAGCAGCTTATATATAGGGGCGGGGACTGAAGCTTTCTTT	CASSLYIGAGTEAFF
NA	TRBV5-1	TRBJ2-7	TRBD1	TGCGCCAGCAGCTTAACCGGGACAGGGCTCGAGCAGTACTTC	CASSLTGTGLEQYF
NA	TRBV7-2	TRBJ2-1	NA	TGTGCCAGCAGCTTTGGACAGTTCAATGAGCAGTTCTTC	CASSFGQFNEQFF
NA	TRBV5-1	TRBJ2-7	NA	TGCGCCAGCAGCTTGAAGGCTGACAGAGCCTACGAGCAGTACTTC	CASSLKADRAYEQYF
NA	TRBV20-1	TRBJ1-1	NA	TGCAGTCCGAGTACAGGCACTGAAGCTTTCTTT	CSPSTGTEAFF
NA	TRBV6-5	TRBJ1-2	NA	TGTGCCAGCAGTTACTCGGGGCAGGGGAGTGGCTACACCTTC	CASSYSGQGSGYTF
NA	TRBV7-8	TRBJ2-1	NA	TGTGCCAGCGGACCCCGTGCAGGGGGGAATGAGCAGTTCTTC	CASGPRAGGNEQFF
NA	TRBV6-6	TRBJ2-1	TRBD2	TGTGCCAGCATGGGTAGCGGGGTTCAGCAGTTCTTC	CASMGSGVQQFF
NA	TRBV9	TRBJ2-2	NA	TGTGCCAGCAGCGTAGGGGGAGGAACCGGGGAGCTGTTTTTT	CASSVGGGTGELFF
few	TRBV4-1	TRBJ2-2	NA	TGCGCCAGCAGCCAAGATGCTATCCGGGGCACCGGGGAGCTGTTTTTT	CASSQDAIRGTGELFF
NA	TRBV6-5	TRBJ1-2	TRBD1	TGTGCCAGCAGTTACTCAGCGCGGCAGGGGGCGATTGGCTACACCTTC	CASSYSARQGAIGYTF